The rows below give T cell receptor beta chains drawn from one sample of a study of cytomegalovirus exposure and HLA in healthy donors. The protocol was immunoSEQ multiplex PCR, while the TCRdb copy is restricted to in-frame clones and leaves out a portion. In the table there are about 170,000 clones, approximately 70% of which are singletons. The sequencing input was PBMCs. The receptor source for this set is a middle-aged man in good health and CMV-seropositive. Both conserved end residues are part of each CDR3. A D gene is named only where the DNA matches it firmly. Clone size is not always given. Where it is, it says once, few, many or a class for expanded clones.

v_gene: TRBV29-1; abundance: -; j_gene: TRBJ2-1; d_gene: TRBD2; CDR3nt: TGCGGCGTGCCGGGACTAGCGGGCAATGAGCAGTTCTTC; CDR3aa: CGVPGLAGNEQFF
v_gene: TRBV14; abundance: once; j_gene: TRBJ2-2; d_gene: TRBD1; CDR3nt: TGTGCCAGCAGCCAAGATGACAGGGGGCGAGGGGAGCTGTTTTTT; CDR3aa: CASSQDDRGRGELFF
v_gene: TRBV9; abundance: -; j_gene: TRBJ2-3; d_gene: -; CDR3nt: TGTGCCAGCAGCGCCGGGGATTCTAGCACAGATACGCAGTATTTT; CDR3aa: CASSAGDSSTDTQYF
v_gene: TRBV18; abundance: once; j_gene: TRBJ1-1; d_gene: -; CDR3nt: TGTGCCAGCTCACCAGTTGGGAGCACTGAATCTTTCTTT; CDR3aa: CASSPVGSTESFF
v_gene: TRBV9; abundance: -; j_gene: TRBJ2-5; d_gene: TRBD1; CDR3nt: TGTGCCAGCAGCGTAGAAGGACAGGGAGGTCGGGAGACCCAGTACTTC; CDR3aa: CASSVEGQGGRETQYF
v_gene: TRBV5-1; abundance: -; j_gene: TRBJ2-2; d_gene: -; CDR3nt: TGCGCCAGCAGCTTGGTCCAGGGAACCGGGGAGCTGTTTTTT; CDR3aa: CASSLVQGTGELFF
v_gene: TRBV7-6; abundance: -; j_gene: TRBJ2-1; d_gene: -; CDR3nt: TGTGCCAGCAGCTTAGAGATCGGAGGGGGCTTGAATGAGCAGTTCTTC; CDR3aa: CASSLEIGGGLNEQFF
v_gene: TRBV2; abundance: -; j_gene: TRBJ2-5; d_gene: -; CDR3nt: TGTGCCAGCAACAACCAAGAGACCCAGTACTTC; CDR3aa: CASNNQETQYF
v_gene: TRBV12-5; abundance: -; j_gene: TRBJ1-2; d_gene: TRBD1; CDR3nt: TGTGCTAGTGGTTTGGCTTTGACAGGGAACTATGGCTACACCTTC; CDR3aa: CASGLALTGNYGYTF
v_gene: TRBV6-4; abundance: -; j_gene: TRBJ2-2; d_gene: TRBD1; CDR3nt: TGTGCCAGCAGTGTAGGGGGACAGCCCGACGGCTCGCCCGGGGAGCTGTTTTTT; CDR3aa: CASSVGGQPDGSPGELFF
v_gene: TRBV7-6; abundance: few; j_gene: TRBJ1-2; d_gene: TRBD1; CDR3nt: TGTGCCAGCAGCTTAGGGACCGGGACAGCGGGTAGCGGCTACACCTTC; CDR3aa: CASSLGTGTAGSGYTF
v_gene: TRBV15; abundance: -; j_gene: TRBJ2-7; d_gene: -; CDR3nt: TGTGCCACCAGCAGATCGACAGGCTTAGACGAGCAGTACTTC; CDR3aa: CATSRSTGLDEQYF
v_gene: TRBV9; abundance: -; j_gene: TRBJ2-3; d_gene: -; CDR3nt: TGTGCCAGCAGCGTCGGAGGCACAGATACGCAGTATTTT; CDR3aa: CASSVGGTDTQYF
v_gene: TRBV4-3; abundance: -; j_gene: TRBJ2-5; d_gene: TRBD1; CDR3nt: TGCGCCAGCAGCCAGGCAGGGGGTGAGCAGTACTTC; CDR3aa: CASSQAGGEQYF
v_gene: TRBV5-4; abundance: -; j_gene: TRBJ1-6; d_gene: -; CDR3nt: TGTGCCAGCAAACCTGCGAGGGGGAATTCACCCCTCCACTTT; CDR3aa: CASKPARGNSPLHF
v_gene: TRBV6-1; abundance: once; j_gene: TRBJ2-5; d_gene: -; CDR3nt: TGTGCCAGCAGTGAAGCCGGGCTAGCGCGGGAGACCCAGTACTTC; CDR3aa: CASSEAGLARETQYF
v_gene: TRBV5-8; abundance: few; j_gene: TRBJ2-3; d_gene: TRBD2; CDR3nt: TGTGCCAGCATCATAGCGGGGGGAGCTTCAGATACGCAGTATTTT; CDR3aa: CASIIAGGASDTQYF
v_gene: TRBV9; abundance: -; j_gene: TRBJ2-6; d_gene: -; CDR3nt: TGTGCCAGCAGCGTCGGTCAGGGCTCTGGGGCCAACGTCCTGACTTTC; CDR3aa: CASSVGQGSGANVLTF
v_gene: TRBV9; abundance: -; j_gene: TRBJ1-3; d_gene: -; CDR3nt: TGTGCCAGCAGCAACCCGACAGGATTAATGGCTGGAAACACCATATATTTT; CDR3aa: CASSNPTGLMAGNTIYF
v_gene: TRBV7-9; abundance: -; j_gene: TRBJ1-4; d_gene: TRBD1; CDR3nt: TGTGCCAGCAGCTTCCCCGGGACAGCAAATGAAAAACTGTTTTTT; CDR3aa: CASSFPGTANEKLFF
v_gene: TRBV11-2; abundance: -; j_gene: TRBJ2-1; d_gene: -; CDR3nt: TGTGCCAGCAGCTTAGGCAGGGGAAATGAGCAGTTCTTC; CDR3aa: CASSLGRGNEQFF
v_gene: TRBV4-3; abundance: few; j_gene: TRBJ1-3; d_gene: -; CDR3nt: TGCGCCAGCAGCCAAGCAGGCACTGGAAACACCATATATTTT; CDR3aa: CASSQAGTGNTIYF
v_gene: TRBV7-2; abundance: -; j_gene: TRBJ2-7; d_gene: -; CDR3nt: TGTGCCAGCAGCCCCCCCGACACCTACGAGCAGTACTTC; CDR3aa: CASSPPDTYEQYF
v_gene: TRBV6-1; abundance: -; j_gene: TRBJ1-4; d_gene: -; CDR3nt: TGTGCCCTATCCGGGACACCAACTAATGAAAAACTGTTTTTT; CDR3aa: CALSGTPTNEKLFF
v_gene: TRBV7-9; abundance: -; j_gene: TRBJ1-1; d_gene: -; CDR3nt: TGTGCCAGCATCCCTTGGGGGGGGCCGGATGCGAGCACTGAAGCTTTCTTT; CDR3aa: CASIPWGGPDASTEAFF
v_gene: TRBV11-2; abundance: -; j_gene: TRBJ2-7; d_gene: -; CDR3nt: TGTGCCAGCAGCCCTATGGTATACGAGCAGTACTTC; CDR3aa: CASSPMVYEQYF
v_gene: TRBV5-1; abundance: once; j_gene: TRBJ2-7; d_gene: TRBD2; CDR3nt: TGCGCCAGCAGCTTGGTTGGGGGGGGATCCTACGAGCAGTACTTC; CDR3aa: CASSLVGGGSYEQYF